These 19 T cell receptor beta chains were all obtained from the same sample, sequenced in a study of blood T cell repertoires in COVID-19. Sequencing used immunoSEQ multiplex PCR; TCRdb keeps in-frame clones, though not all of them. The table includes some 88,000 clones, 91% detected once. Material for sequencing was peripheral blood. The receptors derive from a human donor with active COVID-19. The donor label of this sample is uncertain.

The chain employs TRBV6-2 or TRBV6-3 and TRBJ2-7; TRBD2 agrees at 7 bases. The CDR3 loop spans 14 amino acids. V shed 6 bases and J 3 bases; nucleotides not matched to a gene: 8. Germline values: CDR1 MNHEY, CDR2 SVGEGT. CDR3 coding DNA: TGTGCCAGCAGCGGGCAGGGAGGGGACTACGAGCAGTACTTC. It specifies CASSGQGGDYEQYF.

V gene TRBV6-1 combines with J gene TRBJ2-3, with D perhaps matching TRBD2 (5 bases). CDR3 length equals 16 residues. Trimming cost V 4 bases and J 0 bases, with 14 bases left between them. From germline, CDR1 is MNHNS and CDR2 SASEGT. The CDR3 region is CASSVGESTSTDTQYF. The CDR3 DNA reads TGTGCCAGCAGTGTGGGAGAAAGTACTAGCACAGATACGCAGTATTTT.

On this clone itself: The junction does not match germline at one end; this may be a read error. The chain uses TRBV29-1 and TRBJ1-3, with TRBD1 as a possible D gene (6 bases). There are 13 residues in the CDR3. Germline assignment: CDR1 SQVTM and CDR2 ANQGSEA. CDR3 protein: CSAKNRAGNTIYF. The CDR3 DNA reads TGCAGCGCGAAGAACAGGGCTGGCAACACCATATATTTT.

The chain couples TRBV9 to TRBJ1-2, with D maybe TRBD1 (6 bases). This CDR3 is 15 amino acids long. Germline V gives CDR1 SGDLS, CDR2 YYNGEE. The V gene lost 6 bases and the J gene lost 8 bases, with 23 bases spanning the gap. The CDR3 is CASTPGGAVFRGYTF. DNA for the CDR3: TGTGCCAGCACCCCGGGGGGGGCAGTCTTTAGGGGCTACACCTTC.

The chain recombines TRBV19 with TRBJ2-3, with 12 bases aligning to TRBD2. With 9 bases clipped from V and 5 bases from J, the junction kept 9 bases outside the gene matches. This CDR3 has 15 residues. Germline V CDR1 and CDR2: LNHDA, SQIVND (reference sequence). The CDR3 reads CASTLAGGLGDTQYF. CDR3 sequence (DNA): TGTGCCAGCACCCTAGCGGGGGGGCTTGGAGATACGCAGTATTTT.

The J gene is TRBJ2-5, the V gene TRBV29-1, with TRBD1 matching 10 bases. There are 15 residues in the CDR3. Germline-derived CDR1 and CDR2 are SQVTM and ANQGSEA. The J segment lost 5 bases and the V segment lost 5 bases, leaving 11 bases of the junction unmatched. CDR3 nucleotide sequence: TGCAGCGTTCGCCCCGGGACAGGGGTGTTCGAGACCCAGTACTTC. Protein product: CSVRPGTGVFETQYF.

Comment on this clone: One end of the junction varies from germline; a read error may be responsible. This rearrangement joins TRBV10-3 to TRBJ1-4; no clear D. Germline loops: CDR1 ENHRY, CDR2 SYGVKD. The CDR3 is 14 amino acids. CDR3 residues: CAISGRAGNGKLFF. CDR3 DNA: TGTGCCATCAGCGGGAGGGCAGGAAATGGAAAACTGTTTTTT.

This clone was detected only once. V is TRBV3-1 (or the pseudogene TRBV3-2) and J is TRBJ2-7, with 8 positions matching TRBD2. CDR1 is LGHDT and CDR2 is YNNKEL in the germline V gene (reference sequence). J lost 6 bases, V lost 0 bases, and 10 bases had no gene match. The CDR3 is 16 residues long. The CDR3: CASSQDSGELAAEQYF. The CDR3 DNA follows: TGTGCCAGCAGCCAAGATAGCGGGGAGCTTGCCGCCGAGCAGTACTTC.

This clone is a singleton in its sample. CDR3: CASSPHRGASTDTQYF. In nucleotides, the CDR3 is TGTGCCAGCAGCCCACACAGGGGGGCTAGCACAGATACGCAGTATTTT. The chain uses TRBV6-4 and TRBJ2-3, with 8 nucleotides matching TRBD1. Germline lookup yields CDR1 MRHNA and CDR2 SNTAGT. J was trimmed by 0 bases and V by 6 bases; bases with no gene match: 8. This CDR3 region has 16 residues.

The J gene is TRBJ2-1, the V gene TRBV9, with 11 positions matching TRBD2. CDR1 SGDLS and CDR2 YYNGEE come from the germline V gene. The CDR3 runs 16 residues. The J segment lost 7 bases and the V segment lost 3 bases, leaving 9 bases of the junction unmatched. CDR3 sequence: CASSAPSSGGENEQFF. The CDR3, as DNA: TGTGCCAGCAGCGCCCCCAGTAGCGGGGGGGAAAATGAGCAGTTCTTC.

The chain has TRBV9 and TRBJ2-1, with unresolved D. Germline values: CDR1 SGDLS, CDR2 YYNGEE. With 1 base removed from V and 0 bases from J, the gap between germline ends came to 8 bases. The CDR3 runs 15 residues. CDR3 in DNA: TGTGCCAGCAGCGTAAAGTCCAGCTCCTACAATGAGCAGTTCTTC. Protein: CASSVKSSSYNEQFF.

The chain employs TRBV6-5 and TRBJ2-1; TRBD1 aligns across 7 bases. The CDR3 is 14 amino acids. Germline-derived CDR1 and CDR2 are MNHEY and SVGAGI. J was trimmed by 4 bases and V by 7 bases; bases with no gene match: 7. The CDR3 loop is CASTDRRTYNEQFF. The CDR3, as DNA: TGTGCCAGCACGGACAGGAGGACGTACAATGAGCAGTTCTTC.

This clone was recorded once. The chain employs TRBV9 and TRBJ1-4, with D tentatively TRBD1 (6 bases). The length of the CDR3 is 15 residues. Germline values: CDR1 SGDLS, CDR2 YYNGEE. Trimming shortened V by 0 bases and J by 3 bases, and 9 bases separated the two germline ends. CDR3 bases: TGTGCCAGCAGCGTAGAAAAGGGGGCTAATGAAAAACTGTTTTTT. Translating it yields CASSVEKGANEKLFF.

The chain joins TRBV5-1 to TRBJ1-3; 7 bases fit TRBD1. Germline lookup yields CDR1 SGHRS and CDR2 YFSETQ. Losses at the gene ends were 1 base for V and 5 bases for J; bases not matched to a gene: 3. The CDR3 runs to 14 residues. CDR3 sequence (DNA): TGCGCCAGCAGCTTGCAGGGACAGAGAAACACCATATATTTT. Translating gives CASSLQGQRNTIYF.

CDR3 nucleotides: TGCGCCAGCGCTACAGGGTTTAATGAAAAACTGTTTTTT. Protein product: CASATGFNEKLFF. The rearrangement links TRBV5-1 to TRBJ1-4; perhaps TRBD1 as D (6 bases). Between the trimmed V and J ends, which lost 7 bases and 4 bases, there was a span of 11 bases. Germline V gene lookup returns CDR1 SGHRS and CDR2 YFSETQ. CDR3 length: 13 residues.

The chain has TRBV3-1 (or the pseudogene TRBV3-2) and TRBJ2-7, with 12 bases lining up with TRBD1. The germline V gene encodes CDR1 LGHDT and CDR2 YNNKEL (reference sequence). J lost 7 bases, V lost 1 base, and 11 bases had no gene match. This CDR3 has 17 amino acids. The CDR3 region is CASSQVAGTGGSEEQYF. In DNA, the CDR3 is TGTGCCAGCAGCCAAGTGGCCGGGACAGGGGGCAGTGAGGAGCAGTACTTC.

The V gene is TRBV5-4, the J gene TRBJ1-2; 9 nucleotides agree with TRBD1. The CDR3 sequence is 18 residues long. With 4 bases clipped from V and 1 base from J, the junction kept 14 bases outside the gene matches. Germline loops: CDR1 SGHNT, CDR2 YYREEE (reference sequence). The chain's CDR3 is CASSPGQGLRRGNYGYTF. In nucleotides, the CDR3 is TGTGCCAGCAGCCCGGGACAGGGCCTCCGAAGGGGTAACTATGGCTACACCTTC.

This clone has a single count. The V gene is TRBV18, the J gene TRBJ2-7; 9 nucleotides line up with TRBD1. Germline V gives CDR1 KGHSH, CDR2 LQKENI. This CDR3 has 14 amino acids. With V trimmed by 3 bases and J by 3 bases, 3 bases remained unmatched. The CDR3 DNA reads as TGTGCCAGCTCACCCGGGACAGGGTACTACGAGCAGTACTTC. Translation gives CASSPGTGYYEQYF.

The chain combines TRBV2 with TRBJ2-3, with TRBD1 as a possible D gene (6 bases). The CDR3 has 12 residues. Germline CDR1 and CDR2: SNHLY and FYNNEI. V was trimmed by 7 bases and J by 4 bases, leaving 9 bases between them. For the CDR3, the DNA is TGTGCCAGCAAGGCAGGGGCAGATACGCAGTATTTT. It specifies CASKAGADTQYF.